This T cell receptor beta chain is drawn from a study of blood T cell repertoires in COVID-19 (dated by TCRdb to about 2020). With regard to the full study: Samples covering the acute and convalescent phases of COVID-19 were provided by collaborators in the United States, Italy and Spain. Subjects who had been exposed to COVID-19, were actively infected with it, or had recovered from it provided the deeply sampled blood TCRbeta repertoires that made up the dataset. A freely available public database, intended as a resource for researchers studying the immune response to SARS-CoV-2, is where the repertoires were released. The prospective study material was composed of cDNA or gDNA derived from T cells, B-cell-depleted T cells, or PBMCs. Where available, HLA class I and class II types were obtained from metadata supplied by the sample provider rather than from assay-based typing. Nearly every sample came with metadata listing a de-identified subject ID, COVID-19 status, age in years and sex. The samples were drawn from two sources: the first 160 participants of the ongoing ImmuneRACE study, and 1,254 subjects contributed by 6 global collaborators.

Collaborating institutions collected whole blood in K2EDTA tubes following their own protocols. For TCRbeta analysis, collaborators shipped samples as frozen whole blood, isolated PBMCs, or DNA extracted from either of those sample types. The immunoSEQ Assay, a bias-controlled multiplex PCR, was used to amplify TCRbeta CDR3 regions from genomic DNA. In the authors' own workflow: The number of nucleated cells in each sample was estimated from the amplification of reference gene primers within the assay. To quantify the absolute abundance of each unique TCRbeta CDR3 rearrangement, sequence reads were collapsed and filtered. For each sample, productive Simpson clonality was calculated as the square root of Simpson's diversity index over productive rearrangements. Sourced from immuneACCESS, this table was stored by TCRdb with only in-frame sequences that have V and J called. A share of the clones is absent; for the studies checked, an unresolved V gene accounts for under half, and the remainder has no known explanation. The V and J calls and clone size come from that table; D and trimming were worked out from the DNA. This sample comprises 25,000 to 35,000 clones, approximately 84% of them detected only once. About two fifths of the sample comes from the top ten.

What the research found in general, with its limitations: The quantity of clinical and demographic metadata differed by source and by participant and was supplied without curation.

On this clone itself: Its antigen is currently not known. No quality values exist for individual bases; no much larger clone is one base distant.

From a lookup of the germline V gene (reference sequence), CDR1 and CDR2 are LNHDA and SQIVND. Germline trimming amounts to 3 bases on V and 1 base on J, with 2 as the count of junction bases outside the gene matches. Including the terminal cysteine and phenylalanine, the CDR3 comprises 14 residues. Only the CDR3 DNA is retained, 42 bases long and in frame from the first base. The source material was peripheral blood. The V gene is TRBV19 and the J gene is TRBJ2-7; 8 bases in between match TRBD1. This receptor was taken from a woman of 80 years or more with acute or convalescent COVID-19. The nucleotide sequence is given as TGTGCCAGTAGTATCAGGGGGCGGTCCTACGAGCAGTACTTC. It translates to CASSIRGRSYEQYF.